The T cell receptor (beta chain) under discussion was sequenced for a study of blood T cells in healthy people across ages. Overall study findings and caveats: Higher diversity, along with more naive CD4+ cells, distinguished long-lived donors from aged donors.

Through a sample-barcoded 5' primer and a J-beta primer mix, a second PCR was run for 7 to 11 cycles. Tags on each cDNA molecule came from a template-switch adaptor with 12 random nucleotides. From the 5' RACE reads, TCRdb called clonotypes with MiXCR, one entry per CDR3 protein. This sample has hundreds of thousands of distinct CDR3 sequences, with 22% found just once. V was pared by 7 bases and J by 0 bases, with 17 bases between. The CDR3 runs 16 residues. Looked up from germline, CDR1 is SGHTA and CDR2 is FQGNSA. As regards this clonotype: Its antigen is not identified.

The chain carries TRBV7-2 and TRBJ2-3; D uncertain. The origin of this receptor is a man aged 65 to 79 in good health. The sample comprised blood. CDR3 amino acids: CASTPRRPTSTDTQYF. CDR3 nucleotide sequence: TGTGCCAGCACCCCTCGGCGACCAACTAGCACAGATACGCAGTATTTT. Full variable domain (outside the CDR3, taken from reference TRBV7-2 and TRBJ2-3): GAGVSQSPSNKVTEKGKDVELRCDPISGHTALYWYRQSLGQGLEFLIYFQGNSAPDKSGLPSDRFSAERTGGSVSTLTIQRTQQEDSAVYLCASTPRRPTSTDTQYFGPGTRLTVL.